Listed here are 2 T cell receptor beta chains from one sample, sequenced in a study of cytomegalovirus exposure and HLA in healthy donors. Profiling relied on immunoSEQ multiplex PCR, and the TCRdb table lists in-frame clones only, not all of them. The table lists about 250,000 clones, 87% of them singletons. Source material: PBMCs. These receptor sequences come from a man between 18 and 35 years old in good health and CMV-seronegative.

This chain uses TRBV9 with TRBJ2-2, with D uncertain. V gave up 3 bases and J gave up 8 bases, with 11 bases separating them. The CDR3 contains 13 residues. Germline CDR1 and CDR2: SGDLS and YYNGEE. CDR3 sequence reads: CASSAPVGGELFF. The CDR3 DNA is TGTGCCAGCAGCGCCCCAGTCGGGGGGGAGCTGTTTTTT. Looking up the rest from reference TRBV9 and TRBJ2-2 gives the full variable domain: DSGVTQTPKHLITATGQRVTLRCSPRSGDLSVYWYQQSLDQGLQFLIQYYNGEERAKGNILERFSAQQFPDLHSELNLSSLELGDSALYFCASSAPVGGELFFGEGSRLTVL.

J is TRBJ1-5 and V is TRBV4-1, with 10 bases identical to TRBD1. The V gene end was trimmed by 1 base and the J gene end by 2 bases; junction bases not matched to a gene: 11. The germline V gene encodes CDR1 MGHRA and CDR2 YSYEKL. This CDR3 is 19 amino acids long. CDR3 protein: CASSQAQGQGNFGNQPQHF. The CDR3 nucleotides are TGCGCCAGCAGCCAAGCCCAGGGACAGGGGAACTTCGGCAATCAGCCCCAGCATTTT.